This TCR beta chain was retrieved from a study of vaccination effects on CD4 cells after COVID-19. Method: immunoSEQ multiplex PCR; TCRdb's copy keeps in-frame clones and lacks some. The sample yields about 70,000 clones, 77% seen once. With 4 bases removed from V and 0 bases from J, the gap between germline ends came to 11 bases. This CDR3 has 15 amino acids. Germline CDR1 reads LGHDT; CDR2 reads YNNKEL (reference sequence). This clone was detected once. Its antigen remains unidentified. It was after around eleven days of culture that CD4+ T cells were isolated. Study results and limitations: Convalescent patients numbered few in the study; early post-infection timepoints were missing entirely. Both infection-induced and vaccine-induced clones contracted markedly at late post-vaccination timepoints.

This material consisted of CD4+ T cells from PBMCs cultured without peptide, taken before COVID-19 vaccination. The clonotype originates from a human donor who received a COVID-19 vaccine. The chain couples TRBV3-1 (or the pseudogene TRBV3-2) to TRBJ2-3, with TRBD2 as a possible D gene (6 bases). The CDR3 DNA reads TGTGCCAGCAGCCCCTGGGCGGGGAGCACAGATACGCAGTATTTT. This sequence encodes CASSPWAGSTDTQYF.